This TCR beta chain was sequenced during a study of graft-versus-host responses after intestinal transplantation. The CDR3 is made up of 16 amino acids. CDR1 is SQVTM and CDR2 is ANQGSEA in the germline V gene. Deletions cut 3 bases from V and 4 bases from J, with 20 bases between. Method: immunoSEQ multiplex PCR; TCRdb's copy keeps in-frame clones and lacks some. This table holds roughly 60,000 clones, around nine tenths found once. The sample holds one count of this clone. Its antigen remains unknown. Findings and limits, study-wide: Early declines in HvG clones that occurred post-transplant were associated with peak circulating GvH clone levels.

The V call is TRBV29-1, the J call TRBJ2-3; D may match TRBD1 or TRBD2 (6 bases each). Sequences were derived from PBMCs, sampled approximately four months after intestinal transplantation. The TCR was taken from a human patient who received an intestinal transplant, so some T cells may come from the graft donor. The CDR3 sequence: CSVEGAGQGLSDTQYF. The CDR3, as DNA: TGCAGCGTTGAGGGTGCGGGGCAGGGGTTGTCAGATACGCAGTATTTT.